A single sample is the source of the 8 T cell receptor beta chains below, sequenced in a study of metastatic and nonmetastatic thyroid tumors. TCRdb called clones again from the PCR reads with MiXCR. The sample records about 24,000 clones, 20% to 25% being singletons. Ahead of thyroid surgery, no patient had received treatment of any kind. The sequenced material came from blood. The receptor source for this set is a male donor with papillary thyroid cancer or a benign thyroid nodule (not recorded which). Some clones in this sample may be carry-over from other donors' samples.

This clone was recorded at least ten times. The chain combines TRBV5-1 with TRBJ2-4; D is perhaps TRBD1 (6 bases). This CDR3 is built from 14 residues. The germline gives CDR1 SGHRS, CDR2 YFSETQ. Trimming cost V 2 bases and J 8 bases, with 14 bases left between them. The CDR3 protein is CASSLGQLGDIQYF. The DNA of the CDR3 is TGCGCCAGCAGCTTAGGACAGCTTGGGGACATTCAGTACTTC.

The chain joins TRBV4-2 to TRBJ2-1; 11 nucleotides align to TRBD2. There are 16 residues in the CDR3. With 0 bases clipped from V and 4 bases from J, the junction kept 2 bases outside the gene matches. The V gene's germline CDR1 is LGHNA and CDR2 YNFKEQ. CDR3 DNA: TGTGCCAGCAGCCAAGATGGGACTAGCGGTTACAATGAGCAGTTCTTC. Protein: CASSQDGTSGYNEQFF.

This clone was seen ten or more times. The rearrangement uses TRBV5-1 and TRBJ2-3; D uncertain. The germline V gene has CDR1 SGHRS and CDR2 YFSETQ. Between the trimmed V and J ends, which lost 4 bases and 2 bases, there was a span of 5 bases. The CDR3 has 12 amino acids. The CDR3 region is CASSTPTDTQYF. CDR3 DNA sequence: TGCGCCAGCAGCACCCCCACAGATACGCAGTATTTT.

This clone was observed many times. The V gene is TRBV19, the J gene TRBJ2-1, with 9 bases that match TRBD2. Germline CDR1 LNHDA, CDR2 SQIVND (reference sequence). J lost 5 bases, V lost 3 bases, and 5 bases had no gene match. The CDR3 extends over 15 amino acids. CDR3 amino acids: CASSISGRPHNEQFF. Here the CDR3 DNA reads TGTGCCAGTAGTATTAGCGGGAGACCCCACAATGAGCAGTTCTTC.

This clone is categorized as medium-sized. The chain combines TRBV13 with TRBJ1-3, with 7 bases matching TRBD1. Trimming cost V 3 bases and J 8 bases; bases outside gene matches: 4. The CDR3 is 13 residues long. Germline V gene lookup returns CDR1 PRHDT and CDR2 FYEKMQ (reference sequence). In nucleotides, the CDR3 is TGTGCCAGCAGCTTCAGACAGGGAGACACCATATATTTT. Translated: CASSFRQGDTIYF.

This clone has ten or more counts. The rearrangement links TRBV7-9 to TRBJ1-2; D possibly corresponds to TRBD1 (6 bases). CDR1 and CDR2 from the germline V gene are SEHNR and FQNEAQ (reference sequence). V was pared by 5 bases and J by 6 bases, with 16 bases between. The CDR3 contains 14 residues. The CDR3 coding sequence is TGTGCCAGCAGCCCTCGACAGGACCCCAATGGCTACACCTTC. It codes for CASSPRQDPNGYTF.

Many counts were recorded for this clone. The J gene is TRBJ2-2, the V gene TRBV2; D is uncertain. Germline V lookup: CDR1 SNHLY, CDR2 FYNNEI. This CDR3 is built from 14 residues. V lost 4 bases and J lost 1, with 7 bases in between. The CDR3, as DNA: TGTGCCAGCAGTGTTCAACAGAACACCGGGGAGCTGTTTTTT. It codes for CASSVQQNTGELFF.

Here the CDR3 reads CSARSRRLGSNEKLFF. CDR3 in DNA: TGCAGTGCTAGAAGTCGAAGGCTAGGAAGTAATGAAAAACTGTTTTTT. The gene calls are TRBV20-1 and TRBJ1-4, with no clear D. V lost 2 bases and J 4 bases, leaving 17 bases between the germline ends. Per the germline V gene, CDR1 is DFQATT and CDR2 is SNEGSKA (reference sequence). This CDR3 has 16 residues.